This passage covers 31 T cell receptor beta chains from one sample sequenced in a study of T-cell reconstitution after alpha-beta-depleted transplantation in children. Unique molecular identifiers were incorporated into the prepared TCRbeta library. TCRdb re-called the PCR reads with MiXCR, one entry per CDR3 protein. The sample includes 98,000 or so distinct CDR3 sequences, more than 20% of them seen just once. The sample consisted of PBMCs, taken before TCRalphabeta/CD19-depleted stem cell transplant. The origin of the receptors is a boy younger than 10 with acute lymphoblastic leukemia, due to receive a stem cell transplant.

This clonotype was seen a few times. The chain recombines TRBV7-7 with TRBJ2-3; TRBD2 agrees at 7 bases. Per germline, CDR1 SSHAT and CDR2 FNYEAQ (reference sequence). The CDR3 loop spans 16 amino acids. Germline trimming cut 5 bases from V and 2 bases from J; bases unmatched to any gene: 10. Written as DNA, the CDR3 is TGTGCCAGCAGCCCGTTCAGCGGGATCTTCACAGATACGCAGTATTTT. The encoded protein is CASSPFSGIFTDTQYF.

This clonotype was counted many times. The V and J genes are TRBV9 and TRBJ2-7; D perhaps matches TRBD1 (5 bases). Germline V lookup: CDR1 SGDLS, CDR2 YYNGEE. V shed 7 bases and J shed 4 bases, with 12 bases lying between them. This CDR3 spans 12 amino acids. The CDR3 spells CASGAGGYEQYF. The CDR3 nucleotides read TGTGCCAGCGGGGCAGGTGGGTACGAGCAGTACTTC.

This clonotype was observed a few times. The rearrangement joins TRBV5-6 to TRBJ1-1, with unresolved D. CDR1 is SGHDT, CDR2 YYEEEE, per germline. V was shortened by 2 bases and J by 5 bases, with 13 bases between the two germline ends. This CDR3 contains 14 residues. The CDR3 spells CASSLPGRWTEAFF. In nucleotides, the CDR3 is TGTGCCAGCAGCTTACCCGGGAGATGGACTGAAGCTTTCTTT.

The V and J genes are TRBV6-1 and TRBJ2-6; D is undetermined. V lost 2 bases, J lost 0 bases, and 5 bases lay in between. Germline V gene sequence: CDR1 MNHNS, CDR2 SASEGT. This CDR3 is built from 15 residues. CDR3 in amino acids: CASSESPSGANVLTF. The CDR3 region has the DNA TGTGCCAGCAGTGAATCCCCCTCTGGGGCCAACGTCCTGACTTTC.

V usage is TRBV4-1 and J usage is TRBJ1-1, with D maybe TRBD1 (5 bases). The CDR3 sequence is 13 residues long. Germline assignment: CDR1 MGHRA and CDR2 YSYEKL. The germline V and J ends were trimmed by 1 base and 12 bases, with 15 bases remaining between them. This CDR3 reads CASSQGQTKQTFF. The CDR3 region has the DNA TGCGCCAGCAGCCAAGGACAGACAAAGCAGACTTTCTTT.

V usage is TRBV12-3 or TRBV12-4 and J usage is TRBJ2-3; TRBD1 matches at 8 bases. This CDR3 spans 15 amino acids. V gave up 4 bases and J gave up 4 bases; unmatched junction bases: 7. This CDR3 reads CASSSTGEGSDTQYF. Written as DNA, the CDR3 is TGTGCCAGCAGTTCGACAGGGGAAGGATCAGATACGCAGTATTTT.

This clonotype was picked up a small number of times. This chain uses TRBV7-6 with TRBJ2-3; 10 bases line up with TRBD2. Germline V gives CDR1 SGHVS, CDR2 FNYEAQ. The CDR3 totals 16 residues. With V trimmed by 2 bases and J by 1 base, 3 bases remained unmatched. The CDR3 sequence is CASSLLAGAGTDTQYF. The CDR3 nucleotides read TGTGCCAGCAGCTTACTAGCGGGAGCTGGCACAGATACGCAGTATTTT.

The rearrangement uses TRBV7-9 and TRBJ2-7; D is undetermined. Germline assignment: CDR1 SEHNR and CDR2 FQNEAQ (reference sequence). Trimming stripped 5 bases from V and 2 bases from J, with 13 bases between. The CDR3 is made up of 14 amino acids. The CDR3 sequence is CASSPGPVTYEQYF. The CDR3 nucleotides read TGTGCCAGCAGCCCCGGGCCCGTCACCTACGAGCAGTACTTC.

The J gene is TRBJ1-1, the V gene TRBV4-3; no firm D call. V was clipped by 0 bases and J by 4 bases, with 12 bases between them. Germline-derived CDR1 and CDR2 are LGHNA and YSLEER. There are 15 residues in the CDR3. The CDR3 loop reads CASSQEVTSFTEAFF. DNA for the CDR3: TGCGCCAGCAGCCAAGAGGTCACGAGTTTCACTGAAGCTTTCTTT.

V usage is TRBV24-1 and J usage is TRBJ2-3, with a possible D match to TRBD2 (6 bases). V was clipped by 5 bases and J by 4 bases, with 15 bases between them. The germline gives CDR1 KGHDR, CDR2 SFDVKD. CDR3 length: 15 residues. Here the CDR3 reads CATSAGGTFSDTQYF. In DNA form, the CDR3 reads TGTGCCACCAGTGCCGGAGGGACCTTCTCAGATACGCAGTATTTT.

The genes are TRBV6-5 and TRBJ2-7; D is undetermined. The CDR3 runs to 10 residues. From germline, CDR1 is MNHEY and CDR2 SVGAGI. Trimming removed 6 bases from V and 5 bases from J, with 5 bases in between. The chain's CDR3 is CASRNHEQYF. In DNA, the CDR3 is TGTGCCAGCAGGAACCACGAGCAGTACTTC.

V gene TRBV9 combines with J gene TRBJ2-2; 7 bases line up with TRBD1. This CDR3 region has 14 residues. V lost 3 bases, J lost 7 bases, and 6 bases stayed unmatched. CDR1 SGDLS and CDR2 YYNGEE come from the germline V gene. CDR3 protein: CASSAQTGDGELFF. CDR3 DNA sequence: TGTGCCAGCAGCGCCCAAACAGGGGACGGGGAGCTGTTTTTT.

The sample holds a few counts of this clonotype. The rearrangement links TRBV9 to TRBJ2-3; D not certain. V was clipped by 0 bases and J by 2 bases, with 10 bases between them. Germline V gives CDR1 SGDLS, CDR2 YYNGEE. The CDR3 length is 15 residues. As DNA, the CDR3 is TGTGCCAGCAGCGTAGCTCAAGGCTTCACAGATACGCAGTATTTT. Protein product: CASSVAQGFTDTQYF.

V gene TRBV25-1 combines with J gene TRBJ2-1, with D hard to call. The CDR3 runs 11 residues. Trimming stripped 6 bases from V and 6 bases from J, with 6 bases between. Germline-derived CDR1 and CDR2 are MGHDK and SYGVNS. The CDR3 DNA reads as TGTGCCAGCAGGAGCCTCAATGAGCAGTTCTTC. This gives the protein CASRSLNEQFF.

This clonotype was counted between two and nine times. The rearrangement joins TRBV20-1 to TRBJ2-1; 7 nucleotides line up with TRBD2. The V gene's germline CDR1 is DFQATT and CDR2 SNEGSKA (reference sequence). This CDR3 is built from 16 residues. The V segment lost 0 bases and the J segment 6 bases; nucleotides outside the gene matches: 11. The CDR3 loop is CSARDLSSGGANEQFF. The CDR3 DNA is TGCAGTGCTAGAGATCTATCTAGCGGAGGGGCCAATGAGCAGTTCTTC.

V gene TRBV7-3 combines with J gene TRBJ2-1; 8 positions agree with TRBD2. Germline trimming cut 4 bases from V and 0 bases from J; bases unmatched to any gene: 11. Germline CDR1 SGHTA, CDR2 FQGTGA. This CDR3 contains 18 residues. The CDR3 loop reads CASSSPTSGHSSYNEQFF. Here the CDR3 DNA reads TGTGCCAGCAGCTCCCCAACTAGCGGACATAGCTCCTACAATGAGCAGTTCTTC.

This clonotype was recorded a few times. The junction departs from germline at one end; a sequencing error may be responsible. V usage is TRBV7-8 and J usage is TRBJ1-5; D may be TRBD1 (6 bases). Per the germline V gene, CDR1 is SGHVS and CDR2 is FQNEAQ. CDR3 size: 17 residues. CDR3: CASTLVGGAGSNQPQHF. CDR3 coding DNA: TGTGCCAGCACCTTAGTGGGGGGGGCCGGGAGCAATCAGCCCCAGCATTTT.

J is TRBJ2-3 and V is TRBV5-6; 7 nucleotides line up with TRBD2. In germline, CDR1 is SGHDT, CDR2 YYEEEE. This CDR3 has 12 residues. The junction had 0 bases not matched to a gene; V was cut back by 4 bases and J by 4 bases. In DNA form, the CDR3 reads TGTGCCAGCAGCCGGGGGGCAGATACGCAGTATTTT. Protein sequence: CASSRGADTQYF.

This clonotype was seen more than once but under ten times. This sequence joins TRBV12-3 or TRBV12-4 and TRBJ2-2, with TRBD2 matching 10 bases. The CDR3 length is 17 residues. Trimming took 4 bases from V and 6 from J; bases not matched to a gene: 11. For the CDR3, the DNA is TGTGCCAGCAGTTCACGGACTAGCGGCCTTATGCCCGGGGAGCTGTTTTTT. It yields the protein CASSSRTSGLMPGELFF.

This clonotype has more than one count but fewer than ten. The chain links TRBV12-3 or TRBV12-4 to TRBJ2-5, with D hard to call. The V end lost 3 bases, the J end lost 7 bases, and 15 bases lay between the germline ends. The CDR3 is 14 amino acids. The CDR3 DNA is TGTGCCAGCAGTTTGCGTCGAGGCCTGGGGACCCAGTACTTC. Translation: CASSLRRGLGTQYF.

By sample share, this clonotype is medium-sized. V and J are TRBV20-1 and TRBJ1-2; TRBD1 agrees at 7 bases. The CDR3 sequence is 15 residues long. Germline loops: CDR1 DFQATT, CDR2 SNEGSKA (reference sequence). CDR3 protein: CSLTSGTEFNYGYTF. DNA of the CDR3: TGCAGCCTAACTAGTGGGACAGAGTTTAACTATGGCTACACCTTC.

This clonotype turned up a few times. The chain employs TRBV6-1 and TRBJ2-7, with D possibly TRBD2 on 6 matching bases. Per germline, CDR1 MNHNS and CDR2 SASEGT. This CDR3 has 15 residues. Trimming pared 3 bases from V and 3 bases from J, leaving 15 bases between. This CDR3 is CASSDAGGGRYEQYF. CDR3 DNA sequence: TGTGCCAGCAGTGATGCGGGCGGAGGGCGCTACGAGCAGTACTTC.

To note about this clonotype: This may arise from a read error, as a much more abundant clone is one base away. The chain couples TRBV7-9 to TRBJ2-7; D remains ambiguous. Germline loops: CDR1 SEHNR, CDR2 FQNEAQ (reference sequence). This CDR3 has 11 amino acids. V gave up 1 base and J gave up 10 bases, with 8 bases separating them. As DNA, the CDR3 is TGTGCCAGCAGCTTAGAGGGCGACCAGTACTTC. This codes for CASSLEGDQYF.

The chain couples TRBV20-1 to TRBJ2-7; a possible D gene is TRBD1 (5 bases). Germline CDR1 is DFQATT and CDR2 is SNEGSKA (reference sequence). Trimming cost V 6 bases and J 3 bases, with 18 bases left between them. The CDR3 runs to 14 residues. CDR3 nucleotides: TGCAGTGCCAGACGCGGAGTGCAGGGCTACGAGCAGTACTTC. This translates into CSARRGVQGYEQYF.

This chain links TRBV12-3 or TRBV12-4 with TRBJ2-3; tentatively, D is TRBD1 (5 bases). With 3 bases removed from V and 6 bases from J, the gap between germline ends came to 13 bases. This CDR3 is built from 14 residues. The CDR3: CASSFPAGHDTQYF. The CDR3 nucleotides read TGTGCCAGCAGTTTCCCGGCAGGGCACGATACGCAGTATTTT.

Regarding this clonotype: One end of the junction is discordant with germline, which a read error may explain. The genes are TRBV20-1 and TRBJ2-3; the match to TRBD1 covers 10 bases. Germline values: CDR1 DFQATT, CDR2 SNEGSKA (reference sequence). CDR3 length: 17 amino acids. The CDR3 DNA is TGCTGTGCTAGAGATATCGAGACAGGGGGCGAGGCAGATACGCAGTATTTT. Protein: CCARDIETGGEADTQYF.

This clonotype occurred once. The chain is built from TRBV20-1 and TRBJ2-5; TRBD2 might be the D (6 bases). V was pared by 3 bases and J by 1 base, with 18 bases between. CDR1 DFQATT and CDR2 SNEGSKA come from the germline V gene (reference sequence). The CDR3 covers 16 residues. CDR3 DNA sequence: TGCAGTGCTAGGAGGCCAGATGTAGCGGTCCAAGAGACCCAGTACTTC. Amino acids: CSARRPDVAVQETQYF.

At least ten counts were recorded for this clonotype. The J gene is TRBJ2-1, the V gene TRBV10-3; tentatively, D is TRBD2 (5 bases). The CDR3 runs 18 residues. The germline V gene encodes CDR1 ENHRY and CDR2 SYGVKD. V was pared by 3 bases and J by 0 bases, with 18 bases between. CDR3 nucleotide sequence: TGTGCCATCAGTGATGAGGGAACCTTTCACCACTCCTACAATGAGCAGTTCTTC. It translates to CAISDEGTFHHSYNEQFF.

The genes are TRBV5-1 and TRBJ2-1; D unresolved. The V end was cut by 4 bases, the J end by 4 bases, with 15 bases between. Germline CDR1 is SGHRS and CDR2 is YFSETQ. The CDR3 sequence is 15 residues long. The CDR3 nucleotides read TGCGCCAGCAGCCCCAACTCGGAAGGGTACAATGAGCAGTTCTTC. This gives the protein CASSPNSEGYNEQFF.

There are a few counts of this clonotype. The gene calls are TRBV7-2 and TRBJ1-3; 7 bases align to TRBD1. V was clipped by 3 bases and J by 6 bases; unmatched bases: 8. This CDR3 has 15 residues. Germline loops: CDR1 SGHTA, CDR2 FQGNSA. The CDR3 bases are TGTGCCAGCAGCTTGGATGGGGACAGATCAAACACCATATATTTT. Amino acids: CASSLDGDRSNTIYF.

A few counts support this clonotype. The chain carries TRBV20-1 and TRBJ2-1, with 7 bases lining up with TRBD2. The germline V gene has CDR1 DFQATT and CDR2 SNEGSKA (reference sequence). The V segment lost 7 bases and the J segment 7 bases; nucleotides outside the gene matches: 19. This CDR3 comprises 16 residues. The CDR3 here is CSVGRIAEALRNEQFF. CDR3 nucleotide sequence: TGCAGTGTCGGGAGGATAGCGGAGGCGCTGAGGAATGAGCAGTTCTTC.